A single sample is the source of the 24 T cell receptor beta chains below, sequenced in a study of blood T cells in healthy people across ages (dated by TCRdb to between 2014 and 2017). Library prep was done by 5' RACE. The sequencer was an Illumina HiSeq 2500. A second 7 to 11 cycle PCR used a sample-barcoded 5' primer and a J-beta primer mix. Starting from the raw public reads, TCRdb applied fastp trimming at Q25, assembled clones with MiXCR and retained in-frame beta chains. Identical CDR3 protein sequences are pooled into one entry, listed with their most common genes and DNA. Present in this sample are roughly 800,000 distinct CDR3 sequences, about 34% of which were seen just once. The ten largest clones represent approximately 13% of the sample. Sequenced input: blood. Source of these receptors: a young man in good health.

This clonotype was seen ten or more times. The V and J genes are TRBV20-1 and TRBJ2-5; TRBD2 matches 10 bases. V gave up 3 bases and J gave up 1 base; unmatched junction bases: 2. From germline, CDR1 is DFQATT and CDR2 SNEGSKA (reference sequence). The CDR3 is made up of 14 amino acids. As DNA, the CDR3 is TGCAGTGCTAGTACTAGCGGGACCCAAGAGACCCAGTACTTC. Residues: CSASTSGTQETQYF.

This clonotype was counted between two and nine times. CDR3 sequence: CASSSGGQVNTEAFF. The CDR3 nucleotides are TGTGCCAGCAGTTCTGGGGGACAGGTTAACACTGAAGCTTTCTTT. The chain combines TRBV12-3 or TRBV12-4 with TRBJ1-1; the match to TRBD1 covers 8 bases. The length of the CDR3 is 15 residues. V shed 4 bases, J shed 2 bases, and the junction held 6 bases outside the gene matches.

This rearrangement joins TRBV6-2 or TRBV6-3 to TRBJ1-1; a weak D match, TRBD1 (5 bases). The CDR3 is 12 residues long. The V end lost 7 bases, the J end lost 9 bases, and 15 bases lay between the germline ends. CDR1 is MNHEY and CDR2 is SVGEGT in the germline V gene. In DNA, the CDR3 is TGTGCCAGCACCCCAACGGGGGGGAAAGCTTTCTTT. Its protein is CASTPTGGKAFF.

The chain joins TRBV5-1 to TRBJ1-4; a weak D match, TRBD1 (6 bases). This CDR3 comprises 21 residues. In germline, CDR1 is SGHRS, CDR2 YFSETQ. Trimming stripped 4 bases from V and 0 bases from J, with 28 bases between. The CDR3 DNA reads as TGCGCCAGCAGCCTCCTTGGCAGGGGACATCTCCTCGATGCAACTAATGAAAAACTGTTTTTT. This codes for CASSLLGRGHLLDATNEKLFF.

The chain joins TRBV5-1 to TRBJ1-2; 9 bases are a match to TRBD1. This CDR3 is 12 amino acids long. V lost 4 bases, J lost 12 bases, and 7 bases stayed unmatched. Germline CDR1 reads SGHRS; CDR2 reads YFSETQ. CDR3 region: CASSEGTGRNTF. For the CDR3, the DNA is TGCGCCAGCAGCGAGGGGACAGGGAGGAACACCTTC.

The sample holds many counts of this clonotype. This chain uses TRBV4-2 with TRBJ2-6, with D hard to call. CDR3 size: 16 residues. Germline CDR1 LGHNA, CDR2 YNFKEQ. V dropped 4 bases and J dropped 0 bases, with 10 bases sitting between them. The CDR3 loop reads CASSPLVSSGANVLTF. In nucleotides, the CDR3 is TGTGCCAGCAGCCCCTTGGTTAGCTCTGGGGCCAACGTCCTGACTTTC.

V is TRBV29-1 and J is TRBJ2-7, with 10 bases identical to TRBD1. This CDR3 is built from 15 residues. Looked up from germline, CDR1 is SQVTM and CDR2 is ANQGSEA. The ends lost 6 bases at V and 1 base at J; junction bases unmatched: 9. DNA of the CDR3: TGCAGCGTACCCGGGACAGGGGAAAAGTCCTACGAGCAGTACTTC. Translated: CSVPGTGEKSYEQYF.

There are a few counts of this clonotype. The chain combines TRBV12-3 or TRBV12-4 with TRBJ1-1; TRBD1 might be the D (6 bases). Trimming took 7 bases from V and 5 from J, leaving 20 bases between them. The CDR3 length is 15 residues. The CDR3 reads CASTPEQGRRTEAFF. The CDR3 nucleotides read TGTGCCAGCACCCCCGAACAGGGAAGGAGGACTGAAGCTTTCTTT.

As DNA, the CDR3 is TGTGCCAGCAGCCAGGAGGCTAGCGGTCTTTCCCATGAGCAGTTCTTC. It translates to CASSQEASGLSHEQFF. This sequence joins TRBV3-1 and TRBJ2-1, with 7 bases aligning to TRBD2. Germline V gives CDR1 LGHDT, CDR2 YNNKEL (reference sequence). The V and J ends lost 3 bases and 8 bases, in that order; junction bases with no gene match: 13. The CDR3 spans 16 residues.

For the CDR3, the DNA is TGCAGTGCCCCCGGGACTAGCAGATACAATGAGCAGTTCTTC. Its protein product is CSAPGTSRYNEQFF. This sequence joins TRBV20-1 and TRBJ2-1; 9 positions agree with TRBD2. With V trimmed by 6 bases and J by 4 bases, 7 bases remained unmatched. The CDR3 covers 14 residues. The germline V gene has CDR1 DFQATT and CDR2 SNEGSKA (reference sequence).

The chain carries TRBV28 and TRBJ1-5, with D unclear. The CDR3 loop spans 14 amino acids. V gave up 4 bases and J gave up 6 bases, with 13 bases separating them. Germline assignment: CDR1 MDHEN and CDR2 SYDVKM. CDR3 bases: TGTGCCAGCAGTTCGGCGGGTGCAGGTCAGCCCCAGCATTTT. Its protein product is CASSSAGAGQPQHF.

The CDR3, as DNA: TGCGCCAGCAGCGCGGGGGCAGGGGTGAACACTGAAGCTTTCTTT. Protein sequence: CASSAGAGVNTEAFF. The gene calls are TRBV5-1 and TRBJ1-1; a weak D match, TRBD1 (6 bases). CDR1 is SGHRS and CDR2 is YFSETQ in the germline V gene. The CDR3 consists of 15 residues. With 4 bases removed from V and 0 bases from J, the gap between germline ends came to 13 bases.

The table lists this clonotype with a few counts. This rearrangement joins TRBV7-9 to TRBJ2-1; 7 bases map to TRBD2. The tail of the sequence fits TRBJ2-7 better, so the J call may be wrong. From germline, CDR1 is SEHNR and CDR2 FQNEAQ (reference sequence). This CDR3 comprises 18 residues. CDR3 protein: CASSLFDYGGRSYNEQYF. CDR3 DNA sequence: TGTGCCAGCAGCTTATTTGACTACGGGGGGAGGTCCTACAATGAGCAGTACTTC.

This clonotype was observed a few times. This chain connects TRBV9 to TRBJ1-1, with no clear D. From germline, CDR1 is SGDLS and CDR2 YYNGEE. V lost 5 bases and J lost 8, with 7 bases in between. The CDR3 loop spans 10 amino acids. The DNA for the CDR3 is TGTGCCAGCAGTCCTCGAGAAGCTTTCTTT. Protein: CASSPREAFF.

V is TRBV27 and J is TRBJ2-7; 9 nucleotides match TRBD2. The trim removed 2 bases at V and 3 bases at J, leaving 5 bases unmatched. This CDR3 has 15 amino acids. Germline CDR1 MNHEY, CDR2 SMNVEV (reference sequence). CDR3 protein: CASSLGRGGRYEQYF. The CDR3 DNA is TGTGCCAGCAGTTTAGGGCGGGGGGGCCGCTACGAGCAGTACTTC.

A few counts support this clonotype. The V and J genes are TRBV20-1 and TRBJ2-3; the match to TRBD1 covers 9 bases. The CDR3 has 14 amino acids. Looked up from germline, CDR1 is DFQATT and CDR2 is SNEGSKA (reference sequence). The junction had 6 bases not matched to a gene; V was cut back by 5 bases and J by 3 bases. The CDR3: CSAEPGQGTDTQYF. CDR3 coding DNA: TGCAGTGCTGAGCCGGGACAGGGAACAGATACGCAGTATTTT.

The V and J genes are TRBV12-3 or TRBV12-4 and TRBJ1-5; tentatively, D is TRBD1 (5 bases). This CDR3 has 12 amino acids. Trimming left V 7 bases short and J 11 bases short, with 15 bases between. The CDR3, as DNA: TGTGCCAGCACCCAAGGAGGGGCGGCCCAGCATTTT. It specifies CASTQGGAAQHF.

This CDR3 reads CATSPGDYHNEQFF. CDR3 coding DNA: TGTGCCACCAGCCCGGGGGACTATCACAATGAGCAGTTCTTC. The chain combines TRBV15 with TRBJ2-1, with 7 positions matching TRBD2. This CDR3 spans 14 amino acids. Germline CDR1 is LNHNV and CDR2 is YYDKDF (reference sequence). The ends lost 5 bases at V and 5 bases at J; junction bases unmatched: 6.

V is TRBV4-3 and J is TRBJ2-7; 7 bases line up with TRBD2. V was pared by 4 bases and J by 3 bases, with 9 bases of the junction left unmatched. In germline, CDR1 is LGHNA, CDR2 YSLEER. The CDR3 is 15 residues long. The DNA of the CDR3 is TGCGCCAGCAGCCTGACCCCGGGGAGGGTCTACGAGCAGTACTTC. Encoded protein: CASSLTPGRVYEQYF.

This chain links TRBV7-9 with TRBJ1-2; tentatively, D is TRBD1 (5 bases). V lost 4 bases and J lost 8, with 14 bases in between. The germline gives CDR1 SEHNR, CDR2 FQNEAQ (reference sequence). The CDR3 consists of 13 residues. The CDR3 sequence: CASSSHPGEGYTF. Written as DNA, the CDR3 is TGTGCCAGCAGCTCCCATCCGGGGGAAGGCTACACCTTC.

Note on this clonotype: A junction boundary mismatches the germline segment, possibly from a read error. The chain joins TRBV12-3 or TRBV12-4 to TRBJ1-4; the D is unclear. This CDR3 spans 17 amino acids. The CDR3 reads CAGSLAPEDGYNEKLFF. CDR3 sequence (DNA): TGTGCCGGCAGTTTAGCCCCAGAGGACGGCTATAATGAAAAACTGTTTTTT.

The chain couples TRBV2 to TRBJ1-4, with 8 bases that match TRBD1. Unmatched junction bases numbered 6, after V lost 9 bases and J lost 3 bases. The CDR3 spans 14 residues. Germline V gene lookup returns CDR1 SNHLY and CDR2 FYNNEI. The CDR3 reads CARSGQGPNEKLFF. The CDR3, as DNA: TGTGCCAGGAGCGGACAGGGCCCTAATGAAAAACTGTTTTTT.

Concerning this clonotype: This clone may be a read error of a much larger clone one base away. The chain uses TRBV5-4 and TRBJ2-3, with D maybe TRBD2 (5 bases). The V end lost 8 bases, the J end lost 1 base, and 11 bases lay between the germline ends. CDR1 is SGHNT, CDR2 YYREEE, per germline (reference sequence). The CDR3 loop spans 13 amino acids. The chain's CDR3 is CASGPAGTDTQYF. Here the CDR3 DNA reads TGTGCCAGTGGACCAGCGGGCACAGATACGCAGTATTTT.

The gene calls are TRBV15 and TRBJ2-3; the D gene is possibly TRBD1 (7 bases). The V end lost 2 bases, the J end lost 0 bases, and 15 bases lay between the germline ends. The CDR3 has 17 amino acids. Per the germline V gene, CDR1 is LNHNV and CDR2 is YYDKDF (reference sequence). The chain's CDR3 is CATSRTRGASSTDTQYF. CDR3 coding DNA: TGTGCCACCAGCAGAACCAGGGGGGCTTCTAGCACAGATACGCAGTATTTT.